The 28 T cell receptor beta chains below come from one sample, sequenced in a study of blood T cell repertoires in COVID-19. The assay was immunoSEQ multiplex PCR, and TCRdb's table has in-frame clones only and misses some. The table has over 200,000 clones, around 88% seen once. The sample taken for sequencing was PBMCs or T cells enriched from blood (not recorded which). The source of these receptors is a woman between 40 and 50 years old with acute COVID-19.

J is TRBJ2-7 and V is TRBV21-1; no check of the table's D call, TRBD1, against the DNA was made. TRBV21-1 is a recognized pseudogene. CDR3 size: 15 residues. For the CDR3, the DNA is TGTGCCAGCAGCAAAGTGGGAGGACAGGGCGACGAGCAGTACGTC. It is translated as CASSKVGGQGDEQYV.

Only a few counts were recorded for this clone. The chain couples TRBV4-3 to TRBJ2-1, with TRBD1 identical over 8 bases. This CDR3 is 16 amino acids long. After removal of 0 bases from V and 7 bases from J, the junction contained 8 bases not matched to a gene. Germline CDR1 is LGHNA and CDR2 is YSLEER. DNA of the CDR3: TGCGCCAGCAGCCAAGAGCCGGGCACAGGGGGGAATGAGCAGTTCTTC. Protein sequence: CASSQEPGTGGNEQFF.

The chain is built from TRBV7-8 and TRBJ1-1, with TRBD1 identical over 8 bases. The CDR3 extends over 16 amino acids. Trimming at V came to 4 bases and at J to 5 bases, leaving 12 bases not matched to a gene. The germline gives CDR1 SGHVS, CDR2 FQNEAQ. The CDR3 DNA sequence: TGTGCCAGCAGCTGGGCGGGACAGGCGGCAGGAACTGAAGCTTTCTTT. It translates to CASSWAGQAAGTEAFF.

The chain is built from TRBV5-6 and TRBJ2-3, with 7 bases identical to TRBD1. Germline CDR1 SGHDT, CDR2 YYEEEE. The CDR3 totals 15 residues. The junction had 8 bases not matched to a gene; V was cut back by 4 bases and J by 3 bases. CDR3 nucleotide sequence: TGTGCCAGCAGCGGAACAGGGGTAGGAACAGATACGCAGTATTTT. Protein: CASSGTGVGTDTQYF.

This clone occurred once. This chain joins TRBV11-2 and TRBJ2-2; 10 nucleotides agree with TRBD2. With V trimmed by 2 bases and J by 1 base, 10 bases remained unmatched. Germline V CDR1 and CDR2: SGHAT, FQNNGV. This CDR3 has 19 residues. CDR3 in DNA: TGTGCCAGCAGCTTACGGGGCGGACTAGCGGTAGTGAACACCGGGGAGCTGTTTTTT. This sequence encodes CASSLRGGLAVVNTGELFF.

This clone was detected a few times. V is TRBV20-1 and J is TRBJ1-5; 8 nucleotides line up with TRBD1. V trimming: 3 bases; J trimming: 7 bases; junction bases outside the gene matches: 14. Germline CDR1 is DFQATT and CDR2 is SNEGSKA (reference sequence). The CDR3 contains 16 residues. The CDR3 bases are TGCAGTGCTAGTCAGAGCGCAGGGGGCTTGGGGCAGCCCCAGCATTTT. Translated, it gives CSASQSAGGLGQPQHF.

DNA of the CDR3: TGCGCCAGCAGCTTGGCAATTCCCCCCGAGACCCAGTACTTC. Protein sequence: CASSLAIPPETQYF. The chain carries TRBV5-1 and TRBJ2-5; D is unclear. Germline CDR1 and CDR2: SGHRS and YFSETQ. Trimming shortened V by 0 bases and J by 5 bases, and 11 bases separated the two germline ends. The CDR3 runs 14 residues.

The sample holds one count of this clone. J is TRBJ2-7 and V is TRBV11-2; 7 nucleotides align to TRBD2. Germline CDR1 reads SGHAT; CDR2 reads FQNNGV. This CDR3 contains 14 residues. V lost 5 bases to trimming and J lost 2 bases; unmatched junction nucleotides: 6. The CDR3 DNA reads TGTGCCAGCAGCCGGGACTACCTACCCTACGAGCAGTACGTC. It codes for CASSRDYLPYEQYV.

The chain couples TRBV21-1 to TRBJ1-2. TRBV21-1 is a pseudogene segment. The CDR3 runs to 15 residues. The chain's CDR3 is CASSKSMTNPIAYTF. The DNA of the CDR3 is TGTGCCAGCAGCAAAAGTATGACCAATCCTATAGCCTACACCTTC.

The rearrangement links TRBV11-2 to TRBJ2-7; no clear D. Trimming took off 5 bases at V and 7 bases at J, with 12 bases between the two ends. Germline-derived CDR1 and CDR2 are SGHAT and FQNNGV. The CDR3 loop spans 12 amino acids. The CDR3 nucleotides are TGTGCCAGCAGCCCGGAGCGTCGAGAGCAGTACTTC. Its protein is CASSPERREQYF.

The chain has TRBV7-9 and TRBJ1-2; no reliable D call. This CDR3 has 13 residues. Germline CDR1 reads SEHNR; CDR2 reads FQNEAQ (reference sequence). The ends were cut back, 3 bases at V and 5 bases at J, with 10 bases in the middle. The CDR3 DNA reads as TGTGCCAGCAGCTTCGGACTCCTTTATGGCTACACCTTC. Translation gives CASSFGLLYGYTF.

This clone came up once. The CDR3 region is CASSKDPVLEQYV. CDR3 nucleotides: TGTGCCAGCAGCAAAGATCCAGTTCTCGAGCAGTACGTC. The V call is TRBV21-1, the J call TRBJ2-7; TRBD1 is taken as the D call from the table, unchecked against the DNA. TRBV21-1 is deemed a pseudogene. The CDR3 has 13 residues.

The chain recombines TRBV11-2 with TRBJ2-3; 7 nucleotides align to TRBD1. The CDR3 loop spans 15 amino acids. Germline V lookup: CDR1 SGHAT, CDR2 FQNNGV. The V and J ends lost 3 bases and 6 bases, in that order; junction bases with no gene match: 9. The CDR3: CASSLRVDRRDTQYF. DNA of the CDR3: TGTGCCAGCAGCTTGAGGGTGGACAGGAGGGATACGCAGTATTTT.

The chain links TRBV6-5 to TRBJ1-6, with TRBD1 identical over 7 bases. The CDR3 sequence is 15 residues long. V lost 4 bases to trimming and J lost 8 bases; unmatched junction nucleotides: 8. From germline, CDR1 is MNHEY and CDR2 SVGAGI. CDR3 in DNA: TGTGCCAGCAGTTTGACCGGGACAGATGATTCACCCCTCCACTTT. Protein product: CASSLTGTDDSPLHF.

The chain links TRBV9 to TRBJ1-4; the match to TRBD1 covers 7 bases. In germline, CDR1 is SGDLS, CDR2 YYNGEE. The CDR3 loop spans 15 amino acids. J lost 6 bases, V lost 1 base, and 6 bases had no gene match. The CDR3: CASSVNPQGDEKLFF. The CDR3 coding sequence is TGTGCCAGCAGCGTAAACCCCCAGGGGGATGAAAAACTGTTTTTT.

The chain uses TRBV5-6 and TRBJ2-7; no reliable D call. The CDR3 extends over 13 amino acids. Trimming took off 1 base at V and 2 bases at J, with 7 bases between the two ends. Germline assignment: CDR1 SGHDT and CDR2 YYEEEE. The CDR3 protein is CASSLIQTYEQYF. The CDR3 DNA is TGTGCCAGCAGCTTGATACAGACCTACGAGCAGTACTTC.

The chain has TRBV9 and TRBJ2-4, with D possibly being TRBD1 (6 bases). Trimming stripped 0 bases from V and 2 bases from J, with 9 bases between. In germline, CDR1 is SGDLS, CDR2 YYNGEE. The CDR3 spans 15 residues. For the CDR3, the DNA is TGTGCCAGCAGCGTAGCGTGGGGGCCCAAAAACATTCAGTACTTC. This codes for CASSVAWGPKNIQYF.

The chain uses TRBV30 and TRBJ1-1; 10 bases map to TRBD1. CDR3 length: 15 residues. V shed 5 bases and J 4 bases; nucleotides not matched to a gene: 10. Germline V gene sequence: CDR1 GTSNPN, CDR2 SVGIG (reference sequence). This CDR3 reads CAWADRGRISTEAFF. For the CDR3, the DNA is TGTGCCTGGGCCGACAGGGGGCGAATTAGCACTGAAGCTTTCTTT.

This clone showed up just a few times. The rearrangement links TRBV7-2 to TRBJ1-2, with D unresolved. The CDR3 has 18 residues. Trimming removed 1 base at V and 3 bases at J, with 21 bases between. CDR1 is SGHTA and CDR2 is FQGNSA in the germline V gene. In DNA form, the CDR3 reads TGTGCCAGCAGCTTAGGCCCCTCCCGTAGGCCCCTAGACTATGGCTACACCTTC. It codes for CASSLGPSRRPLDYGYTF. Full variable domain (remainder filled in from reference TRBV7-2 and TRBJ1-2): GAGVSQSPSNKVTEKGKDVELRCDPISGHTALYWYRQSLGQGLEFLIYFQGNSAPDKSGLPSDRFSAERTGGSVSTLTIQRTQQEDSAVYLCASSLGPSRRPLDYGYTFGSGTRLTVV.

This sequence joins TRBV5-1 and TRBJ2-3, with 9 bases lining up with TRBD2. J was trimmed by 2 bases and V by 4 bases; bases with no gene match: 8. The germline V gene has CDR1 SGHRS and CDR2 YFSETQ. The CDR3 contains 16 residues. The CDR3 nucleotides read TGCGCCAGCAGCGGATCTAGCGGGGTGACCACAGATACGCAGTATTTT. Its protein is CASSGSSGVTTDTQYF.

This chain links TRBV5-1 with TRBJ2-5; 16 bases are shared with TRBD2. CDR3 size: 16 residues. Germline assignment: CDR1 SGHRS and CDR2 YFSETQ. The ends lost 2 bases at V and 3 bases at J; junction bases unmatched: 1. This CDR3 reads CASSFGTSGGEETQYF. In nucleotides, the CDR3 is TGCGCCAGCAGCTTTGGGACTAGCGGGGGGGAAGAGACCCAGTACTTC.

CDR3: CASSFRTSGGQETQYF. The CDR3 nucleotides are TGTGCCAGCAGTTTTCGGACTAGCGGGGGGCAGGAGACCCAGTACTTC. This sequence joins TRBV6-5 and TRBJ2-5; 14 bases fit TRBD2. Trimming took 4 bases from V and 5 from J; bases not matched to a gene: 6. The CDR3 consists of 16 residues. CDR1 MNHEY and CDR2 SVGAGI come from the germline V gene.

The V gene is TRBV21-1, the J gene TRBJ2-7; whether TRBD2, the table's D call, matches the DNA was not checked. TRBV21-1 is reported as a pseudogene. The CDR3 totals 18 residues. Here the CDR3 reads CASSKDSRPSGKWYEQYV. In nucleotides, the CDR3 is TGTGCCAGCAGCAAAGACAGTCGGCCTAGCGGGAAATGGTACGAGCAGTACGTC.

This rearrangement joins TRBV4-3 to TRBJ2-7; 8 bases agree with TRBD2. This CDR3 region has 16 residues. The ends lost 0 bases at V and 7 bases at J; junction bases unmatched: 11. Germline lookup yields CDR1 LGHNA and CDR2 YSLEER. This chain's CDR3 is CASSQDIREGLGEQYF. DNA for the CDR3: TGCGCCAGCAGCCAAGATATCCGGGAGGGTTTGGGGGAGCAGTACTTC.

V gene TRBV7-6 combines with J gene TRBJ2-3, with D maybe TRBD2 (5 bases). Trimming left V 5 bases short and J 4 bases short, with 16 bases between. Germline V gene data show CDR1 as SGHVS and CDR2 as FNYEAQ. The CDR3 totals 15 residues. The CDR3 reads CASSLGGGWADTQYF. CDR3 DNA: TGTGCCAGCAGCCTAGGAGGCGGGTGGGCAGATACGCAGTATTTT.

The gene calls are TRBV19 and TRBJ2-7; the match to TRBD1 covers 11 bases. Per the germline V gene, CDR1 is LNHDA and CDR2 is SQIVND (reference sequence). With V trimmed by 5 bases and J by 9 bases, 9 bases remained unmatched. This CDR3 is 14 amino acids long. The CDR3 nucleotides are TGTGCCAGTAGTCCCGGACAGGGGGCTTTGGGGCAGTACTTC. Its protein product is CASSPGQGALGQYF.

The rearrangement uses TRBV19 and TRBJ1-2; maybe TRBD1 (5 bases). V was cut by 2 bases and J by 4 bases, with 11 bases left in between. In germline, CDR1 is LNHDA, CDR2 SQIVND (reference sequence). CDR3 length: 14 amino acids. The CDR3, as DNA: TGTGCCAGTAGTATACCGAGACAGCCCTATGGCTACACCTTC. It codes for CASSIPRQPYGYTF.

The rearrangement uses TRBV11-2 and TRBJ2-5, with a possible D match to TRBD2 (6 bases). V lost 3 bases to trimming and J lost 4 bases, with 24 bases between them. Germline V CDR1 and CDR2: SGHAT, FQNNGV. CDR3 length equals 18 residues. The DNA for the CDR3 is TGTGCCAGCAGCTTCGCCGCCGGCCGCACCGGGCGGGGAGAGACCCAGTACTTC. It specifies CASSFAAGRTGRGETQYF.